Below are 29 T cell receptor beta chains sequenced from a single sample in a study of shared clonotypes between healthy human individuals. Naivety among CD8 cells was defined by CD45RO negativity and positive CCR7 selection, thereby excluding terminally differentiated effector memory CD45RA+ cells. Clones were sequenced by immunoSEQ multiplex PCR, and TCRdb holds only the in-frame ones, with some missing. Of 800,000 or so clones listed, about 96% are singletons. The sequenced sample was naive CD8+ T cells sorted from blood. The receptors stem from a man aged 30 to 45 in good health.

The J gene is TRBJ2-3, the V gene TRBV5-6; D gene unclear. The CDR3 runs to 15 residues. The germline gives CDR1 SGHDT, CDR2 YYEEEE. Trimming removed 5 bases at V and 4 bases at J, with 17 bases between. CDR3 protein: CASSSVPEISDTQYF. The CDR3 DNA reads TGTGCCAGCAGTTCGGTCCCAGAAATCTCAGATACGCAGTATTTT.

This rearrangement joins TRBV27 to TRBJ2-1, with a tentative D call TRBD1 (5 bases). Trimming left V 8 bases short and J 4 bases short, with 18 bases between. The CDR3 sequence is 15 residues long. The germline V gene encodes CDR1 MNHEY and CDR2 SMNVEV (reference sequence). The CDR3 sequence is CASSPPETAYNEQFF. The CDR3 region has the DNA TGTGCCAGCTCCCCCCCGGAGACAGCTTACAATGAGCAGTTCTTC.

V and J are TRBV11-2 and TRBJ2-2; the match to TRBD2 covers 14 bases. The CDR3 totals 17 residues. The V gene end was trimmed by 4 bases and the J gene end by 6 bases; junction bases not matched to a gene: 7. Germline CDR1 reads SGHAT; CDR2 reads FQNNGV. The CDR3 loop is CASSSGTSGSLSGELFF. For the CDR3, the DNA is TGTGCCAGCAGCTCAGGGACTAGCGGGAGTCTCTCCGGGGAGCTGTTTTTT.

The chain combines TRBV7-9 with TRBJ1-1; D uncertain. Trimming took 5 bases from V and 1 from J, leaving 14 bases between them. This CDR3 region has 15 residues. Germline loops: CDR1 SEHNR, CDR2 FQNEAQ (reference sequence). In DNA, the CDR3 is TGTGCCAGCAGCGACTCCCCGGTGGGGAACACTGAAGCTTTCTTT. Residues: CASSDSPVGNTEAFF.

The chain couples TRBV18 to TRBJ2-7; 7 nucleotides line up with TRBD1. Losses at the gene ends were 5 bases for V and 3 bases for J; bases not matched to a gene: 7. The CDR3 length is 14 residues. Germline V CDR1 and CDR2: KGHSH, LQKENI. CDR3 protein: CASSDLGQSYEQYF. CDR3 DNA: TGTGCCAGCTCAGATCTGGGACAGAGCTACGAGCAGTACTTC.

The chain employs TRBV6-1 and TRBJ1-5, with D perhaps TRBD1 (5 bases). CDR3 length: 13 residues. Germline V gene data show CDR1 as MNHNS and CDR2 as SASEGT. V gave up 3 bases and J gave up 5 bases, with 8 bases separating them. The CDR3 protein is CASSEAGYQPQHF. CDR3 coding DNA: TGTGCCAGCAGTGAGGCAGGGTATCAGCCCCAGCATTTT.

The V and J genes are TRBV7-9 and TRBJ2-7, with a possible D match to TRBD1 (6 bases). The germline V gene has CDR1 SEHNR and CDR2 FQNEAQ (reference sequence). V lost 2 bases and J lost 0, with 8 bases in between. The length of the CDR3 is 14 residues. The CDR3 is CASSLRDTSYEQYF. The CDR3 coding sequence is TGTGCCAGCAGCTTAAGGGACACCTCCTACGAGCAGTACTTC.

The V gene is TRBV10-3, the J gene TRBJ2-1, with 11 bases matching TRBD2. J lost 3 bases, V lost 9 bases, and 4 bases had no gene match. The CDR3 consists of 14 residues. Germline V gene sequence: CDR1 ENHRY, CDR2 SYGVKD. The CDR3 nucleotides are TGTGCCATGGGGACTAGCGGTAGCTACAATGAGCAGTTCTTC. Its translation: CAMGTSGSYNEQFF.

The CDR3 DNA sequence: TGCGCCAGCAGCCAAGAGAAGGGACAGGGGTACTACGAGCAGTACTTC. It translates to CASSQEKGQGYYEQYF. The J gene is TRBJ2-7, the V gene TRBV4-1; 10 nucleotides align to TRBD1. The CDR3 has 16 residues. V shed 0 bases, J shed 3 bases, and the junction held 5 bases outside the gene matches. Germline values: CDR1 MGHRA, CDR2 YSYEKL.

The CDR3 DNA reads TGCGCCAGCAGGAACCCCATTTCGGACAGCCAGCCCCAGCATTTT. This gives the protein CASRNPISDSQPQHF. The chain is built from TRBV5-1 and TRBJ1-5, with a weak D call TRBD1 (6 bases). This CDR3 has 15 residues. The germline gives CDR1 SGHRS, CDR2 YFSETQ. With 5 bases removed from V and 7 bases from J, the gap between germline ends came to 19 bases.

The chain links TRBV7-3 to TRBJ1-2, with D unclear. CDR3 length: 15 residues. Trimming shortened V by 1 base and J by 8 bases, and 17 bases separated the two germline ends. Germline assignment: CDR1 SGHTA and CDR2 FQGTGA. The CDR3 region has the DNA TGTGCCAGCAGCTTAATCCCGGAGACCCACGACGGCTACACCTTC. Its translation: CASSLIPETHDGYTF.

DNA for the CDR3: TGTGCCAGCAGCGGACTAGCGGGTCACGAGCAGTTCTTC. Translated: CASSGLAGHEQFF. The V gene is TRBV6-5, the J gene TRBJ2-1; TRBD2 agrees at 11 bases. CDR1 and CDR2 from the germline V gene are MNHEY and SVGAGI. The CDR3 extends over 13 amino acids. V lost 6 bases, J lost 10 bases, and 5 bases stayed unmatched.

This clone came up once. The chain has TRBV2 and TRBJ2-4, with TRBD2 as a possible D gene (6 bases). Germline-derived CDR1 and CDR2 are SNHLY and FYNNEI. This CDR3 is 13 amino acids long. Trimming shortened V by 5 bases and J by 8 bases, and 13 bases separated the two germline ends. The CDR3 here is CASSLDPGDIQYF. As DNA, the CDR3 is TGTGCCAGCAGTCTGGACCCGGGGGACATTCAGTACTTC.

The rearrangement uses TRBV27 and TRBJ2-1, with 8 positions matching TRBD1. V shed 5 bases, J shed 10 bases, and the junction held 10 bases outside the gene matches. There are 14 residues in the CDR3. The germline V gene has CDR1 MNHEY and CDR2 SMNVEV (reference sequence). In nucleotides, the CDR3 is TGTGCCAGCAGTATCCATCGACAGGGGATCGAGCAGTTCTTC. As protein: CASSIHRQGIEQFF.

The V call is TRBV5-1, the J call TRBJ1-1, with D unresolved. V was shortened by 4 bases and J by 1 base, with 11 bases between the two germline ends. The CDR3 is made up of 14 amino acids. Germline assignment: CDR1 SGHRS and CDR2 YFSETQ. The CDR3 sequence is CASSLRPGNTEAFF. The CDR3 DNA reads TGCGCCAGCAGCCTCCGACCCGGGAACACTGAAGCTTTCTTT.

The chain employs TRBV6-1 and TRBJ2-7; no clear D gene. Germline-derived CDR1 and CDR2 are MNHNS and SASEGT. Trimming stripped 2 bases from V and 2 bases from J, with 10 bases between. There are 14 residues in the CDR3. CDR3 sequence: CASSEWIQAYEQYF. For the CDR3, the DNA is TGTGCCAGCAGTGAATGGATCCAGGCCTACGAGCAGTACTTC.

The chain uses TRBV9 and TRBJ2-1; either TRBD1 or TRBD2 may fit D (5 bases each). This CDR3 contains 14 residues. Germline V gene data show CDR1 as SGDLS and CDR2 as YYNGEE. Trimming pared 4 bases from V and 8 bases from J, leaving 16 bases between. The CDR3 region has the DNA TGTGCCAGCAGCACCCCCAGGGAGAGGGATGAGCAGTTCTTC. It is translated as CASSTPRERDEQFF. The variable domain in full, completed from reference TRBV9 and TRBJ2-1, reads DSGVTQTPKHLITATGQRVTLRCSPRSGDLSVYWYQQSLDQGLQFLIQYYNGEERAKGNILERFSAQQFPDLHSELNLSSLELGDSALYFCASSTPRERDEQFFGPGTRLTVL.

The V gene is TRBV2, the J gene TRBJ2-1; 7 bases are shared with TRBD2. The ends lost 8 bases at V and 0 bases at J; junction bases unmatched: 7. This CDR3 is 15 amino acids long. CDR1 is SNHLY and CDR2 is FYNNEI in the germline V gene. The CDR3 loop reads CASLTRGTSYNEQFF. CDR3 nucleotide sequence: TGTGCCAGCCTTACGCGGGGGACCTCCTACAATGAGCAGTTCTTC.

V is TRBV5-4 and J is TRBJ2-5, with TRBD2 matching 8 bases. V dropped 2 bases and J dropped 5; count of bases not matched to a gene: 14. Looked up from germline, CDR1 is SGHNT and CDR2 is YYREEE (reference sequence). The CDR3 runs 17 residues. The CDR3 sequence is CASSFPDVGRALETQYF. The CDR3 DNA reads as TGTGCCAGCAGCTTCCCTGATGTCGGGAGGGCTTTGGAGACCCAGTACTTC.

This sequence joins TRBV5-6 and TRBJ2-7; no firm D call. The CDR3 has 12 residues. The germline V gene encodes CDR1 SGHDT and CDR2 YYEEEE. V lost 2 bases, J lost 5 bases, and 8 bases lay in between. The CDR3 is CASSFTGDEQYF. The CDR3 DNA reads as TGTGCCAGCAGCTTCACTGGGGACGAGCAGTACTTC. The variable domain in full, completed from reference TRBV5-6 and TRBJ2-7, reads DAGVTQSPTHLIKTRGQQVTLRCSPKSGHDTVSWYQQALGQGPQFIFQYYEEEERQRGNFPDRFSGHQFPNYSSELNVNALLLGDSALYLCASSFTGDEQYFGPGTRLTVT.

This chain connects TRBV19 to TRBJ2-2; TRBD1 matches at 12 bases. Losses at the gene ends were 3 bases for V and 10 bases for J; bases not matched to a gene: 6. The CDR3 is made up of 15 amino acids. Germline-derived CDR1 and CDR2 are LNHDA and SQIVND (reference sequence). The CDR3 is CASSIGTGGATELFF. CDR3 in DNA: TGTGCCAGTAGTATTGGGACAGGGGGCGCGACGGAGCTGTTTTTT.

The V gene is TRBV7-9, the J gene TRBJ2-1; either TRBD1 or TRBD2 may supply D (5 bases each). The ends were cut back, 5 bases at V and 10 bases at J, with 18 bases in the middle. Germline V gene data show CDR1 as SEHNR and CDR2 as FQNEAQ (reference sequence). This CDR3 has 14 amino acids. CDR3 amino acids: CASSPIPLGEEQFF. CDR3 bases: TGTGCCAGCAGCCCCATACCCCTAGGGGAGGAGCAGTTCTTC.

The rearrangement uses TRBV5-4 and TRBJ2-7; no reliable D call. Germline CDR1 reads SGHNT; CDR2 reads YYREEE (reference sequence). The CDR3 consists of 13 residues. V was pared by 0 bases and J by 0 bases, with 4 bases between. The CDR3 reads CASSLESSYEQYF. CDR3 DNA: TGTGCCAGCAGCTTGGAAAGCTCCTACGAGCAGTACTTC.

The CDR3 nucleotides are TGTGCCAGCAGCCTCACGAATGAAAAACTGTTTTTT. Amino acids: CASSLTNEKLFF. The rearrangement joins TRBV7-9 to TRBJ1-4; D is unresolved. The CDR3 is 12 amino acids. Germline loops: CDR1 SEHNR, CDR2 FQNEAQ (reference sequence). The ends were cut back, 5 bases at V and 5 bases at J, with 6 bases in the middle.

The chain combines TRBV9 with TRBJ2-1; 7 nucleotides match TRBD1. V was clipped by 0 bases and J by 5 bases; unmatched bases: 5. Germline V gives CDR1 SGDLS, CDR2 YYNGEE. The CDR3 runs 15 residues. CDR3 sequence reads: CASSVEQGTHNEQFF. The CDR3 DNA sequence: TGTGCCAGCAGCGTAGAACAGGGGACCCACAATGAGCAGTTCTTC. Drawing the rest from reference TRBV9 and TRBJ2-1, the complete variable domain is DSGVTQTPKHLITATGQRVTLRCSPRSGDLSVYWYQQSLDQGLQFLIQYYNGEERAKGNILERFSAQQFPDLHSELNLSSLELGDSALYFCASSVEQGTHNEQFFGPGTRLTVL.

This chain connects TRBV5-1 to TRBJ2-1; TRBD1 matches 8 bases. Germline V gene data show CDR1 as SGHRS and CDR2 as YFSETQ. The CDR3 covers 15 residues. V lost 4 bases and J lost 0; bases outside the gene matches: 3. CDR3 protein: CASSMDRASYNEQFF. CDR3 coding DNA: TGCGCCAGCAGCATGGACAGGGCCTCCTACAATGAGCAGTTCTTC.

J is TRBJ2-7 and V is TRBV27; 7 positions agree with TRBD1. The junction had 1 base not matched to a gene; V was cut back by 8 bases and J by 0 bases. CDR3 length equals 12 residues. Germline CDR1 and CDR2: MNHEY and SMNVEV (reference sequence). CDR3 in DNA: TGTGCCAGCGGGGACAGCTCCTACGAGCAGTACTTC. It encodes CASGDSSYEQYF.

The chain uses TRBV6-5 and TRBJ2-7, with D possibly being TRBD2 (6 bases). V was clipped by 6 bases and J by 3 bases, with 12 bases between them. CDR1 MNHEY and CDR2 SVGAGI come from the germline V gene. The length of the CDR3 is 13 residues. CDR3 loop: CASSPLGGYEQYF. CDR3 bases: TGTGCCAGCAGCCCCTTGGGGGGCTACGAGCAGTACTTC.

The rearrangement links TRBV4-3 to TRBJ2-7; D uncertain. This CDR3 contains 16 residues. Between the trimmed V and J ends, which lost 0 bases and 6 bases, there was a span of 18 bases. The germline V gene has CDR1 LGHNA and CDR2 YSLEER. CDR3: CASSQDPVGTVSEQYF. CDR3 DNA sequence: TGCGCCAGCAGCCAAGACCCCGTAGGCACCGTTAGCGAGCAGTACTTC.